Presented here are 18 T cell receptor beta chains from one specimen sequenced in a study of T cell repertoires in cytomegalovirus infection. TCRdb recomputed calls from the reads with MiXCR, one row per CDR3 protein. The table lists roughly 570,000 distinct CDR3 sequences, 40% of them singletons. Their specific antigens are unknown. This sample comprised cultured PBMCs, obtained from culture after CMV antigen stimulation. The receptor source for this set is a human donor in good health (CMV status not recorded). Some clones in this sample may be carry-over from other donors' samples.

The gene calls are TRBV20-1 and TRBJ2-7; 8 bases align to TRBD2. This CDR3 comprises 15 residues. Germline values: CDR1 DFQATT, CDR2 SNEGSKA (reference sequence). The ends lost 0 bases at V and 6 bases at J; junction bases unmatched: 10. CDR3 nucleotides: TGCAGTGCTAGAGATGCCAGCGGGAGTAGGGTCGAGCAGTACTTC. Encoded protein: CSARDASGSRVEQYF.

The chain recombines TRBV19 with TRBJ1-2, with 7 nucleotides matching TRBD1. There are 15 residues in the CDR3. Germline CDR1 reads LNHDA; CDR2 reads SQIVND (reference sequence). Trimming took 2 bases from V and 7 from J; bases not matched to a gene: 10. The CDR3 coding sequence is TGTGCCAGTAGTATACGCCGGCAGGGGGTTGGTGGCTACACCTTC. Residues: CASSIRRQGVGGYTF.

V and J are TRBV20-1 and TRBJ2-3; TRBD2 aligns across 13 bases. The CDR3 spans 16 residues. The germline gives CDR1 DFQATT, CDR2 SNEGSKA (reference sequence). V dropped 1 base and J dropped 2; count of bases not matched to a gene: 3. The DNA for the CDR3 is TGCAGTGCTAGAGTCGGACTAGCGGGGGTCACAGATACGCAGTATTTT. Residues: CSARVGLAGVTDTQYF.

There are a few counts of this clonotype. The genes are TRBV6-1 and TRBJ2-3; TRBD2 matches at 8 bases. Looked up from germline, CDR1 is MNHNS and CDR2 is SASEGT. This CDR3 is 16 amino acids long. Trimming at V came to 7 bases and at J to 5 bases, leaving 14 bases not matched to a gene. The CDR3 loop reads CASTYGFGRAEDTQYF. As DNA, the CDR3 is TGTGCCAGCACCTACGGATTCGGGAGGGCCGAAGATACGCAGTATTTT.

The chain couples TRBV12-3 or TRBV12-4 to TRBJ1-1; TRBD1 matches 7 bases. There are 12 residues in the CDR3. J gave up 9 bases and V 5 bases, and 6 bases lay outside the gene matches. The CDR3: CASSPGTEKAFF. Written as DNA, the CDR3 is TGTGCCAGCAGTCCCGGGACAGAGAAAGCTTTCTTT.

This clonotype occurred once. The genes are TRBV29-1 and TRBJ2-7; 8 bases fit TRBD1. V lost 3 bases and J lost 3; bases outside the gene matches: 10. Looked up from germline, CDR1 is SQVTM and CDR2 is ANQGSEA. This CDR3 spans 15 amino acids. CDR3 amino acids: CSVEGSGTGGYEQYF. The CDR3 nucleotides are TGCAGCGTTGAGGGATCCGGGACAGGCGGCTACGAGCAGTACTTC.

The CDR3 is CSARDSLAGGDTQYF. The CDR3 bases are TGCAGTGCTAGAGATTCCCTAGCGGGAGGTGATACGCAGTATTTT. The V call is TRBV20-1, the J call TRBJ2-3; 11 nucleotides align to TRBD2. With 0 bases clipped from V and 6 bases from J, the junction kept 5 bases outside the gene matches. CDR1 and CDR2 from the germline V gene are DFQATT and SNEGSKA (reference sequence). The CDR3 sequence is 15 residues long.

This clonotype was observed a handful of times. V usage is TRBV7-2 and J usage is TRBJ2-5, with D unclear. CDR1 and CDR2 (germline): SGHTA, FQGNSA. The CDR3 totals 14 residues. Trimming stripped 2 bases from V and 1 base from J, with 8 bases between. In DNA, the CDR3 is TGTGCCAGCAGCTTAACTATTGCCCAAGAGACCCAGTACTTC. Its translation is CASSLTIAQETQYF.

The J gene is TRBJ1-2, the V gene TRBV27; D gene unclear. Per germline, CDR1 MNHEY and CDR2 SMNVEV (reference sequence). V shed 6 bases and J shed 6 bases, with 14 bases lying between them. CDR3 length equals 13 residues. CDR3 residues: CASRSGNSDGYTF. CDR3 in DNA: TGTGCCAGCAGATCCGGGAACAGCGATGGCTACACCTTC.

The J gene is TRBJ1-6, the V gene TRBV5-1; 7 positions match TRBD1. The CDR3 has 15 residues. Germline CDR1 is SGHRS and CDR2 is YFSETQ. After removal of 4 bases from V and 5 bases from J, the junction contained 6 bases not matched to a gene. The CDR3 spells CASSPGTANNSPLHF. The CDR3 DNA sequence: TGCGCCAGCAGCCCCGGGACAGCAAATAATTCACCCCTCCACTTT.

The chain is built from TRBV12-3 or TRBV12-4 and TRBJ2-3; D perhaps matches TRBD1 (5 bases). V was cut by 6 bases and J by 4 bases, with 14 bases left in between. The CDR3 spans 14 residues. The CDR3 DNA reads as TGTGCCAGCAGATTGGGCCAGGGCCCAGATACGCAGTATTTT. It yields the protein CASRLGQGPDTQYF.

This clonotype was recorded a few times. V and J are TRBV7-9 and TRBJ1-1, with D unclear. CDR3 size: 15 residues. Trimming removed 5 bases at V and 1 base at J, with 14 bases between. Germline V gene sequence: CDR1 SEHNR, CDR2 FQNEAQ (reference sequence). The CDR3 protein is CASSRAQGSNTEAFF. Written as DNA, the CDR3 is TGTGCCAGCAGCCGGGCTCAAGGCTCGAACACTGAAGCTTTCTTT.

The J gene is TRBJ1-2, the V gene TRBV7-2; D is unclear. Trimming cost V 1 base and J 5 bases, with 11 bases left between them. The CDR3 covers 14 residues. CDR1 and CDR2 (germline): SGHTA, FQGNSA. The CDR3 protein is CASSLGVASYGYTF. The DNA for the CDR3 is TGTGCCAGCAGCTTAGGAGTGGCATCTTATGGCTACACCTTC.

The chain joins TRBV7-2 to TRBJ1-6; 7 nucleotides line up with TRBD1. The V gene's germline CDR1 is SGHTA and CDR2 FQGNSA. This CDR3 has 16 amino acids. J was trimmed by 7 bases and V by 5 bases; bases with no gene match: 11. The CDR3 loop is CASSPKGGQPNSPLHF. CDR3 nucleotides: TGTGCCAGCAGCCCTAAGGGGGGACAGCCGAATTCACCCCTCCACTTT.

The sample holds many counts of this clonotype. The V and J genes are TRBV7-2 and TRBJ2-3; 14 bases are a match to TRBD2. The CDR3 contains 16 residues. Germline values: CDR1 SGHTA, CDR2 FQGNSA. V trimming: 5 bases; J trimming: 3 bases; junction bases outside the gene matches: 4. The DNA of the CDR3 is TGTGCCAGCAGCCCAAGGACTAGCGGGGGGACAGATACGCAGTATTTT. Amino acid sequence: CASSPRTSGGTDTQYF.

The chain recombines TRBV7-2 with TRBJ2-7, with D perhaps TRBD2 (7 bases). This CDR3 region has 15 residues. Germline V gene data show CDR1 as SGHTA and CDR2 as FQGNSA. Deletions cut 8 bases from V and 5 bases from J, with 22 bases between. The CDR3 is CASGSWGGRGDEQYF. In DNA, the CDR3 is TGTGCCAGCGGTTCATGGGGAGGGAGGGGGGACGAGCAGTACTTC. Based on the CDR3 plus reference TRBV7-2 and TRBJ2-7, the full variable domain is GAGVSQSPSNKVTEKGKDVELRCDPISGHTALYWYRQSLGQGLEFLIYFQGNSAPDKSGLPSDRFSAERTGGSVSTLTIQRTQQEDSAVYLCASGSWGGRGDEQYFGPGTRLTVT.

The chain is built from TRBV5-4 and TRBJ1-4, with 7 bases that match TRBD1. The V segment lost 0 bases and the J segment 7 bases; nucleotides outside the gene matches: 15. The CDR3 runs 18 residues. Germline V CDR1 and CDR2: SGHNT, YYREEE (reference sequence). This chain's CDR3 is CASSLEGAGPVGTEKLFF. DNA of the CDR3: TGTGCCAGCAGCTTGGAGGGGGCCGGCCCGGTCGGGACTGAAAAACTGTTTTTT.

This rearrangement joins TRBV6-5 to TRBJ2-2; D is perhaps TRBD1 or TRBD2 (5 bases each). V was cut by 4 bases and J by 11 bases, with 23 bases left in between. Germline-derived CDR1 and CDR2 are MNHEY and SVGAGI. This CDR3 has 16 amino acids. CDR3 sequence (DNA): TGTGCCAGCAGTTCCGTGCCGGGACCATCTAAAGGAGAGCTGTTTTTT. Translated, it gives CASSSVPGPSKGELFF.